These 8 T cell receptor beta chains share one sample of origin, sequenced in a study of blood T cell repertoires in COVID-19. Assay: immunoSEQ multiplex PCR; the TCRdb copy retains only in-frame clones and omits some. This table has approximately 300,000 clones, 86% appearing once. The source material was PBMCs or T cells enriched from blood (not recorded which). The source of these receptors is a man in his thirties or forties who had recovered from COVID-19.

CDR3 DNA sequence: TGTGCCAGCAGTCCATTTGCAGGGGTTCCCGGGGAGCTGTTTTTT. The encoded protein is CASSPFAGVPGELFF. The chain employs TRBV2 and TRBJ2-2; tentative D call: TRBD1 (6 bases). V lost 5 bases and J lost 6, with 16 bases in between. This CDR3 has 15 amino acids. Germline values: CDR1 SNHLY, CDR2 FYNNEI.

V is TRBV20-1 and J is TRBJ1-1, with D tentatively TRBD1 (5 bases). CDR1 DFQATT and CDR2 SNEGSKA come from the germline V gene (reference sequence). Trimming took 1 base from V and 10 from J, leaving 10 bases between them. The CDR3 has 11 amino acids. CDR3 sequence reads: CSARGVGGAFF. For the CDR3, the DNA is TGCAGTGCTAGAGGGGTGGGGGGAGCTTTCTTT.

The rearrangement links TRBV3-1 (or the pseudogene TRBV3-2) to TRBJ1-4; 7 positions agree with TRBD1. The V gene end was trimmed by 4 bases and the J gene end by 4 bases; junction bases not matched to a gene: 9. The CDR3 contains 16 residues. Germline V gene lookup returns CDR1 LGHDT and CDR2 YNNKEL (reference sequence). CDR3 sequence (DNA): TGTGCCAGCAGCCCCGCGGGACAGAGAAATAATGAAAAACTGTTTTTT. Translation: CASSPAGQRNNEKLFF.

V and J are TRBV18 and TRBJ2-7; 9 positions agree with TRBD1. The V and J ends lost 4 bases and 6 bases, in that order; junction bases with no gene match: 7. CDR3 length: 14 residues. Germline CDR1 is KGHSH and CDR2 is LQKENI. CDR3 in amino acids: CASSQQGAHSEQYF. CDR3 in DNA: TGTGCCAGCTCACAACAGGGGGCGCATAGCGAGCAGTACTTC. Supplemented by reference TRBV18 and TRBJ2-7, the full variable domain reads NAGVMQNPRHLVRRRGQEARLRCSPMKGHSHVYWYRQLPEEGLKFMVYLQKENIIDESGMPKERFSAEFPKEGPSILRIQQVVRGDSAAYFCASSQQGAHSEQYFGPGTRLTVT.

DNA for the CDR3: TGCGCCAGCAGCCAAGAGGAACAGTCTAGCAATCAGCCCCAGCATTTT. It is translated as CASSQEEQSSNQPQHF. The chain carries TRBV4-1 and TRBJ1-5, with D unresolved. V dropped 0 bases and J dropped 0 bases, with 9 bases sitting between them. Germline-derived CDR1 and CDR2 are MGHRA and YSYEKL. This CDR3 is 16 amino acids long.

The rearrangement uses TRBV6-5 and TRBJ2-7, with D perhaps matching TRBD1 (6 bases). The germline V gene encodes CDR1 MNHEY and CDR2 SVGAGI. The CDR3 extends over 15 amino acids. With 0 bases removed from V and 2 bases from J, the gap between germline ends came to 11 bases. In DNA form, the CDR3 reads TGTGCCAGCAGTTACTCGGCGCAGGGGACCTACGAGCAGTACTTC. The encoded protein is CASSYSAQGTYEQYF.

The chain combines TRBV14 with TRBJ1-2, with D unresolved. Germline CDR1 is SGHDN and CDR2 is FVKESK. V was pared by 0 bases and J by 4 bases, with 15 bases between. The CDR3 is 16 residues long. CDR3 amino acids: CASSQDEREGGYGYTF. CDR3 bases: TGTGCCAGCAGCCAAGATGAAAGGGAGGGAGGCTATGGCTACACCTTC.

The J gene is TRBJ2-3, the V gene TRBV7-9; 8 bases agree with TRBD1. The CDR3 consists of 14 residues. Per the germline V gene, CDR1 is SEHNR and CDR2 is FQNEAQ (reference sequence). With V trimmed by 4 bases and J by 6 bases, 6 bases remained unmatched. The CDR3 region has the DNA TGTGCCAGCAGCTCATACTACAGGGGGGATACGCAGTATTTT. Encoded protein: CASSSYYRGDTQYF.